This entry lists 12 T cell receptor beta chains sequenced from one sample in a study of cytomegalovirus exposure and HLA in healthy donors. It was with 60 Vbeta and 13 Jbeta primers that the PCR ran. The data were produced by immunoSEQ multiplex PCR, yet TCRdb's version contains in-frame clones alone and is incomplete. This table holds roughly 88,000 clones, roughly 72% found once. Material: PBMCs. The receptors stem from a man aged 30-40 years in good health and CMV-seropositive.

Comment on this clone: Mismatch with germline at one junction end may stem from a read error. The rearrangement links TRBV7-9 to TRBJ1-6, with a tentative D call TRBD1 (5 bases). The CDR3 extends over 12 amino acids. The V gene's germline CDR1 is SEHNR and CDR2 FQNEAQ (reference sequence). Here the CDR3 reads CSSSSQGSPLHF. In DNA, the CDR3 is TGTTCCAGCAGCTCCCAGGGTTCACCCCTCCACTTT.

In nucleotides, the CDR3 is TGTGCCAGCAGGCCGCTAGCGGGGAGGAGGACCAATGAGCAGTTCTTC. Protein sequence: CASRPLAGRRTNEQFF. This chain links TRBV6-6 with TRBJ2-1, with 9 bases fitting TRBD2. Per the germline V gene, CDR1 is MNHNY and CDR2 is SVGAGI (reference sequence). Trimming removed 6 bases from V and 6 bases from J; junction bases left unmatched: 12. The CDR3 contains 16 residues.

The rearrangement links TRBV7-2 to TRBJ2-3, with a possible D match to TRBD1 (8 bases). Per germline, CDR1 SGHTA and CDR2 FQGNSA. V was trimmed by 4 bases and J by 4 bases, leaving 15 bases between them. The CDR3 contains 15 residues. CDR3 DNA sequence: TGTGCCAGCAGCTCGAGGACAGGGAGGGCAGATACGCAGTATTTT. This gives the protein CASSSRTGRADTQYF.

The chain has TRBV29-1 and TRBJ2-7; 7 nucleotides agree with TRBD1. Germline values: CDR1 SQVTM, CDR2 ANQGSEA. The V and J ends lost 3 bases and 2 bases, in that order; junction bases with no gene match: 7. The CDR3 loop spans 14 amino acids. CDR3: CSVDYGTATYEQYF. CDR3 DNA: TGCAGCGTTGACTATGGGACAGCAACCTACGAGCAGTACTTC.

V is TRBV30 and J is TRBJ1-2; D unclear. Germline CDR1 GTSNPN, CDR2 SVGIG (reference sequence). Trimming removed 3 bases at V and 0 bases at J, with 14 bases between. This CDR3 region has 15 residues. The CDR3 reads CAWSRGLDTNYGYTF. The DNA for the CDR3 is TGTGCCTGGAGCCGGGGATTGGATACTAACTATGGCTACACCTTC.

About this clone: Different DNA sequences within this sample yield the same CDR3. J is TRBJ2-7 and V is TRBV30, with D possibly being TRBD2 (7 bases). The CDR3 is 11 amino acids. The germline gives CDR1 GTSNPN, CDR2 SVGIG (reference sequence). Trimming stripped 5 bases from V and 5 bases from J, with 10 bases between. DNA for the CDR3: TGTGCCTGGGGCGGGGGCCACGAGCAGTACTTC. Its protein is CAWGGGHEQYF.

The chain combines TRBV29-1 with TRBJ2-5; weak D call: TRBD2 (5 bases). The germline V and J ends were trimmed by 3 bases and 5 bases, with 16 bases remaining between them. CDR1 SQVTM and CDR2 ANQGSEA come from the germline V gene. This CDR3 region has 14 residues. Here the CDR3 reads CSVDREGEMETQYF. DNA for the CDR3: TGCAGCGTTGACAGAGAGGGAGAGATGGAGACCCAGTACTTC.

V usage is TRBV18 and J usage is TRBJ2-1, with 9 bases lining up with TRBD1. The germline gives CDR1 KGHSH, CDR2 LQKENI. The trim removed 4 bases at V and 4 bases at J, leaving 5 bases unmatched. The CDR3 length is 15 residues. CDR3 protein: CASSRTGEAYNEQFF. DNA of the CDR3: TGTGCCAGCTCACGGACAGGGGAAGCTTACAATGAGCAGTTCTTC.

The chain carries TRBV6-1 and TRBJ1-1; the match to TRBD1 covers 9 bases. Trimming removed 1 base from V and 7 bases from J; junction bases left unmatched: 7. The CDR3 covers 15 residues. The germline V gene has CDR1 MNHNS and CDR2 SASEGT. The CDR3 region is CASSEDLTGGDEAFF. Written as DNA, the CDR3 is TGTGCCAGCAGTGAAGACCTCACAGGGGGCGATGAAGCTTTCTTT.

This clone was detected only once. J is TRBJ1-1 and V is TRBV7-9; perhaps TRBD1 as D (5 bases). CDR1 is SEHNR, CDR2 FQNEAQ, per germline (reference sequence). V was shortened by 5 bases and J by 5 bases, with 18 bases between the two germline ends. This CDR3 has 15 amino acids. CDR3 in amino acids: CASSTSTAGPTEAFF. Written as DNA, the CDR3 is TGTGCCAGCAGCACATCGACAGCCGGGCCAACTGAAGCTTTCTTT.

The V call is TRBV29-1, the J call TRBJ1-4; D is undetermined. From germline, CDR1 is SQVTM and CDR2 ANQGSEA. Trimming took off 2 bases at V and 0 bases at J, with 13 bases between the two ends. The CDR3 runs to 16 residues. CDR3 DNA: TGCAGCGTTGAATTTCCGGGAGTTGCAACTAATGAAAAACTGTTTTTT. It specifies CSVEFPGVATNEKLFF.

The chain couples TRBV4-2 to TRBJ2-2; D is perhaps TRBD2 (6 bases). Germline V gene data show CDR1 as LGHNA and CDR2 as YNFKEQ. There are 18 residues in the CDR3. V gave up 1 base and J gave up 6 bases, with 21 bases separating them. The CDR3 loop is CASSQGAPGSSGPGELFF. The DNA of the CDR3 is TGTGCCAGCAGCCAAGGGGCCCCGGGTTCGAGCGGGCCCGGGGAGCTGTTTTTT.